This record looks at one T cell receptor (beta chain) sequence and its context. Its target is unknown. Preparation of the TCRbeta library was carried out with unique molecular identifiers. TCRdb recomputed calls from the PCR reads with MiXCR, one row per CDR3 protein. This repertoire shows under 50,000 distinct CDR3 sequences, 40% to 65% found once; its top ten account for 35% to 40%. This sample was taken from a study of T-cell reconstitution after alpha-beta-depleted transplantation in children. Study-level points and caveats: Expanded graft clones numbering several hundred reportedly gave rise to alpha-beta T cells about two months after transplant.

The TCR sequence derives from a boy less than two years old with SCID, due to receive a stem cell transplant. The sample consisted of peripheral blood, taken before TCRalphabeta/CD19-depleted stem cell transplant.

The CDR3 here is CASSPGPRDTGELFF. DNA for the CDR3: TGCGCCAGCAGCCCCGGGCCTCGGGATACCGGGGAGCTGTTTTTT. The genes are TRBV5-1 and TRBJ2-2; the D gene is possibly TRBD2 (5 bases). Germline lookup yields CDR1 SGHRS and CDR2 YFSETQ. V lost 4 bases, J lost 5 bases, and 15 bases lay in between. The CDR3 runs 15 residues. Full variable domain (missing parts from reference TRBV5-1 and TRBJ2-2): KAGVTQTPRYLIKTRGQQVTLSCSPISGHRSVSWYQQTPGQGLQFLFEYFSETQRNKGNFPGRFSGRQFSNSRSEMNVSTLELGDSALYLCASSPGPRDTGELFFGEGSRLTVL.